One sample yielded the 19 T cell receptor beta chains listed below, sequenced in a study of response to subunit inactivated influenza vaccine. TCRdb called the RT-PCR reads again in MiXCR, with one record for every CDR3 protein. The table records roughly 500,000 distinct CDR3 sequences, about 15% of them present only once. Sequenced here: CD4+ T cells sorted from PBMCs, sampled about 23 months after vaccination. These receptor sequences come from a man aged 45 to 75 who received an inactivated influenza vaccine.

This clonotype was detected a few times. The chain joins TRBV4-2 to TRBJ2-5; D call uncertain. V gave up 1 base and J gave up 3 bases, with 9 bases separating them. The germline CDR1 and CDR2 sequences are LGHNA and YNFKEQ. The CDR3 has 14 amino acids. This CDR3 is CASSQGGSKETQYF. The CDR3 region has the DNA TGTGCCAGCAGCCAAGGAGGTAGCAAAGAGACCCAGTACTTC.

V usage is TRBV5-1 and J usage is TRBJ2-7; D unclear. This CDR3 is 13 amino acids long. V was cut by 5 bases and J by 5 bases, with 14 bases left in between. Germline V gene sequence: CDR1 SGHRS, CDR2 YFSETQ. CDR3 region: CASSPPSAHEQYF. The DNA of the CDR3 is TGCGCCAGCAGTCCCCCGAGCGCGCACGAGCAGTACTTC.

The chain links TRBV10-3 to TRBJ2-2, with D perhaps given as TRBD1 or TRBD2 (5 bases each). CDR1 and CDR2 from the germline V gene are ENHRY and SYGVKD. The CDR3 runs to 13 residues. Trimming took off 10 bases at V and 5 bases at J, with 14 bases between the two ends. The CDR3 DNA sequence: TGTGCCACCGCCGGGACCAAGACCGGGGAGCTGTTTTTT. This translates into CATAGTKTGELFF.

This clonotype was counted between two and nine times. The V gene is TRBV7-6, the J gene TRBJ2-3; D perhaps matches TRBD2 (6 bases). The CDR3 is 16 residues long. Germline V gene lookup returns CDR1 SGHVS and CDR2 FNYEAQ. V dropped 1 base and J dropped 7 bases, with 18 bases sitting between them. CDR3 sequence reads: CASSLEGGNRPNTQYF. CDR3 sequence (DNA): TGTGCCAGCAGCTTAGAGGGCGGGAACCGCCCAAATACGCAGTATTTT. Full variable domain (outside the CDR3, taken from reference TRBV7-6 and TRBJ2-3): GAGVSQSPRYKVTKRGQDVALRCDPISGHVSLYWYRQALGQGPEFLTYFNYEAQQDKSGLPNDRFSAERPEGSISTLTIQRTEQRDSAMYRCASSLEGGNRPNTQYFGPGTRLTVL.

This clonotype has a single count. The chain combines TRBV6-5 with TRBJ1-2, with no clear D. The germline V gene has CDR1 MNHEY and CDR2 SVGAGI. Trimming cost V 2 bases and J 4 bases, with 8 bases left between them. The CDR3 contains 13 residues. The CDR3 sequence: CASSYDGVYGYTF. The CDR3 DNA reads TGTGCCAGCAGTTACGACGGGGTCTATGGCTACACCTTC.

This clonotype was observed a few times. The chain employs TRBV7-2 and TRBJ1-2; D uncertain. The V end was cut by 5 bases, the J end by 7 bases, with 17 bases between. Germline V gives CDR1 SGHTA, CDR2 FQGNSA. The CDR3 spans 14 residues. DNA of the CDR3: TGTGCCAGCAGCCAGTTATTAGCCCAAACTGGCTACACCTTC. Amino acids: CASSQLLAQTGYTF.

A few counts support this clonotype. V and J are TRBV5-5 and TRBJ1-1; a weak D match, TRBD1 (6 bases). This CDR3 is 17 amino acids long. Germline V CDR1 and CDR2: SGHKS, YYEKEE (reference sequence). V lost 5 bases to trimming and J lost 2 bases, with 22 bases between them. Here the CDR3 reads CASRAPLARGLNTEAFF. The CDR3, as DNA: TGTGCCAGCAGGGCCCCATTAGCTAGGGGGTTAAACACTGAAGCTTTCTTT.

The V gene is TRBV4-1, the J gene TRBJ2-2; D unclear. This CDR3 region has 13 residues. V was trimmed by 3 bases and J by 5 bases, leaving 7 bases between them. The germline V gene encodes CDR1 MGHRA and CDR2 YSYEKL. Here the CDR3 reads CASSHQPTGELFF. Here the CDR3 DNA reads TGCGCCAGCAGCCACCAACCTACCGGGGAGCTGTTTTTT.

The gene calls are TRBV20-1 and TRBJ2-2; 10 bases map to TRBD2. This CDR3 spans 16 amino acids. In germline, CDR1 is DFQATT, CDR2 SNEGSKA (reference sequence). V was pared by 3 bases and J by 6 bases, with 10 bases of the junction left unmatched. DNA of the CDR3: TGCAGTGCTAGTGGCCTAGCGGGGACTAGCGCCGGGGAGCTGTTTTTT. This translates into CSASGLAGTSAGELFF.

The chain joins TRBV12-3 or TRBV12-4 to TRBJ2-7; D unresolved. Trimming pared 3 bases from V and 3 bases from J, leaving 6 bases between. CDR3 size: 12 residues. CDR3 amino acids: CASSFSDYEQYF. CDR3 in DNA: TGTGCCAGCAGTTTCAGTGACTACGAGCAGTACTTC.

The V call is TRBV11-2, the J call TRBJ2-3; 8 nucleotides line up with TRBD2. Germline loops: CDR1 SGHAT, CDR2 FQNNGV. The CDR3 covers 16 residues. J lost 4 bases, V lost 4 bases, and 10 bases had no gene match. Written as DNA, the CDR3 is TGTGCCAGCAGCTCCCGGGGGAGCGGGGGCTCAGATACGCAGTATTTT. The encoded protein is CASSSRGSGGSDTQYF.

V gene TRBV7-2 combines with J gene TRBJ2-7, with 7 bases that match TRBD1. Trimming cost V 5 bases and J 9 bases; bases outside gene matches: 7. The germline gives CDR1 SGHTA, CDR2 FQGNSA. The CDR3 loop spans 12 amino acids. The CDR3 DNA is TGTGCCAGCAGCCGAAACAGGGGTGCGCAGTACTTC. It codes for CASSRNRGAQYF.

This clonotype was observed many times. The chain couples TRBV12-3 or TRBV12-4 to TRBJ2-7; D is possibly TRBD1 (6 bases). V was clipped by 5 bases and J by 4 bases, with 15 bases between them. This CDR3 is 14 amino acids long. The CDR3 reads CASSTTTGSYEQYF. Written as DNA, the CDR3 is TGTGCCAGCAGTACAACGACAGGATCTTACGAGCAGTACTTC.

This sequence joins TRBV6-5 and TRBJ2-7, with 10 bases identical to TRBD2. The germline CDR1 and CDR2 sequences are MNHEY and SVGAGI. V was clipped by 4 bases and J by 7 bases; unmatched bases: 7. This CDR3 is built from 14 residues. In DNA, the CDR3 is TGTGCCAGCAGTTCACTAGCGGGATCGAAAGAGCAGTACTTC. Protein: CASSSLAGSKEQYF.

Only a few counts were recorded for this clonotype. The CDR3 DNA is TGTGCCAGCAGCTTAGACAGGGGGCAGGCCCTCCACTTT. This encodes CASSLDRGQALHF. V usage is TRBV7-9 and J usage is TRBJ1-6; 9 positions match TRBD1. CDR1 is SEHNR and CDR2 is FQNEAQ in the germline V gene (reference sequence). This CDR3 region has 13 residues. V trimming: 1 base; J trimming: 14 bases; junction bases outside the gene matches: 3.

The chain carries TRBV7-8 and TRBJ1-5; 7 nucleotides match TRBD1. This CDR3 spans 16 amino acids. J lost 0 bases, V lost 5 bases, and 7 bases had no gene match. Germline V CDR1 and CDR2: SGHVS, FQNEAQ. CDR3 loop: CASSPTGTASNQPQHF. CDR3 sequence (DNA): TGTGCCAGCAGCCCCACCGGGACAGCTAGCAATCAGCCCCAGCATTTT.

This clonotype was found a few times. The chain recombines TRBV3-1 with TRBJ1-1; D is ambiguous. This CDR3 spans 12 amino acids. Trimming removed 0 bases from V and 9 bases from J, with 8 bases in between. Germline V gene lookup returns CDR1 LGHDT and CDR2 YNNKEL (reference sequence). The CDR3 protein is CASSQESQKAFF. In DNA, the CDR3 is TGTGCCAGCAGCCAAGAATCCCAGAAAGCTTTCTTT.

The rearrangement links TRBV11-3 to TRBJ2-3; perhaps TRBD2 as D (6 bases). The CDR3 is made up of 15 amino acids. Between the trimmed V and J ends, which lost 4 bases and 4 bases, there was a span of 15 bases. CDR1 SGHNT and CDR2 YENEEA come from the germline V gene. The CDR3 sequence: CASSSGLPGADTQYF. CDR3 bases: TGTGCCAGCAGCTCGGGACTCCCCGGCGCAGATACGCAGTATTTT.

This clonotype was counted at least ten times. The chain couples TRBV20-1 to TRBJ2-7; D call uncertain. CDR3 length: 13 amino acids. Trimming removed 5 bases from V and 0 bases from J, with 11 bases in between. Germline CDR1 DFQATT, CDR2 SNEGSKA (reference sequence). CDR3 sequence reads: CSAGRLSSYEQYF. CDR3 coding DNA: TGCAGTGCTGGACGGTTAAGCTCCTACGAGCAGTACTTC.